The 20 T cell receptor beta chains below all came from one sample that was sequenced in a study of shared clonotypes between healthy human individuals. Clones were sequenced by immunoSEQ multiplex PCR, and TCRdb holds only the in-frame ones, with some missing. The data show about 770,000 clones, with roughly 72% seen just once and under 2% held by the top ten. Sequencing was performed on memory CD4+ T cells sorted from blood. The subset denotes: CD45RA-negative fraction. The source is a woman aged 25-40 years in good health.

This clone was recorded a few times. The chain couples TRBV19 to TRBJ2-4; D could derive from TRBD1 or TRBD2 (6 bases each). Germline lookup yields CDR1 LNHDA and CDR2 SQIVND (reference sequence). V was clipped by 5 bases and J by 0 bases, with 14 bases between them. This CDR3 comprises 16 residues. The CDR3 bases are TGTGCCAGTAGTCTAGGGGGGCTGCTAGCCAAAAACATTCAGTACTTC. It yields the protein CASSLGGLLAKNIQYF. Based on the CDR3 plus reference TRBV19 and TRBJ2-4, the full variable domain is DGGITQSPKYLFRKEGQNVTLSCEQNLNHDAMYWYRQDPGQGLRLIYYSQIVNDFQKGDIAEGYSVSREKKESFPLTVTSAQKNPTAFYLCASSLGGLLAKNIQYFGAGTRLSVL.

The chain has TRBV28 and TRBJ2-1; 8 bases match TRBD2. V shed 5 bases, J shed 14 bases, and the junction held 35 bases outside the gene matches. This CDR3 region has 21 residues. In germline, CDR1 is MDHEN, CDR2 SYDVKM. The CDR3: CASSLRKNAASGPGLNNVEFF. The CDR3 region has the DNA TGTGCCAGCAGTCTAAGAAAAAACGCGGCTAGCGGGCCCGGTTTAAACAATGTAGAGTTCTTC.

The J gene is TRBJ1-3, the V gene TRBV18; 7 positions agree with TRBD1. The CDR3 totals 15 residues. CDR1 KGHSH and CDR2 LQKENI come from the germline V gene. The junction had 3 bases not matched to a gene; V was cut back by 0 bases and J by 4 bases. CDR3 residues: CASSPPEGAGNTIYF. The CDR3 nucleotides read TGTGCCAGCTCACCACCGGAGGGGGCCGGAAACACCATATATTTT.

The CDR3 nucleotides read TGCGCCAGCAGCAGGGGGACAGGGGGCGCGGACTATGGCTACACCTTC. Its protein product is CASSRGTGGADYGYTF. J is TRBJ1-2 and V is TRBV4-1; 12 nucleotides match TRBD1. In germline, CDR1 is MGHRA, CDR2 YSYEKL. CDR3 length equals 16 residues. With V trimmed by 5 bases and J by 3 bases, 7 bases remained unmatched.

This chain links TRBV1 with TRBJ2-1. TRBV1 is reported as a pseudogene. The CDR3 loop spans 21 amino acids. The CDR3 sequence: CTSSQNFGTRLPVSSYNEQFF. Here the CDR3 DNA reads TGCACCAGCAGCCAAAATTTTGGGACCCGACTACCCGTGAGCTCCTACAATGAGCAGTTCTTC.

This chain uses TRBV4-2 with TRBJ2-5; possibly TRBD2 for D (9 bases). V was clipped by 4 bases and J by 3 bases, with 21 bases between them. Per germline, CDR1 LGHNA and CDR2 YNFKEQ. The CDR3 is made up of 17 amino acids. The CDR3 nucleotides are TGTGCCAGCAGCCCAGGGGGCAGGCGGGAGGGCAAAGAGACCCAGTACTTC. It specifies CASSPGGRREGKETQYF.

This chain connects TRBV6-5 to TRBJ1-2; D is unclear. The length of the CDR3 is 15 residues. Trimming stripped 9 bases from V and 3 bases from J, with 20 bases between. Per germline, CDR1 MNHEY and CDR2 SVGAGI. The CDR3 is CASTRSGLQDYGYTF. CDR3 nucleotide sequence: TGTGCCAGTACACGTTCGGGTCTCCAGGACTATGGCTACACCTTC.

The chain has TRBV12-5 and TRBJ1-1; 7 nucleotides match TRBD1. Germline assignment: CDR1 LGHNT and CDR2 FRNRAP. The CDR3 length is 13 residues. V lost 6 bases to trimming and J lost 11 bases; unmatched junction nucleotides: 12. CDR3: CASGPGQAGGAFF. The CDR3, as DNA: TGTGCTAGTGGCCCAGGACAGGCCGGGGGCGCTTTCTTT. Complete variable domain (other parts from reference TRBV12-5 and TRBJ1-1): DARVTQTPRHKVTEMGQEVTMRCQPILGHNTVFWYRQTMMQGLELLAYFRNRAPLDDSGMPKDRFSAEMPDATLATLKIQPSEPRDSAVYFCASGPGQAGGAFFGQGTRLTVV.

Remarks on this clone: The sample has other DNA sequences that encode this CDR3 too. This chain uses TRBV7-3 with TRBJ2-1; TRBD1 might be the D (5 bases). The CDR3 is made up of 15 amino acids. Germline V CDR1 and CDR2: SGHTA, FQGTGA. Trimming removed 2 bases at V and 0 bases at J, with 8 bases between. In DNA, the CDR3 is TGTGCCAGCAGCTTACAGGGAAGCTCCTACAATGAGCAGTTCTTC. Translated, it gives CASSLQGSSYNEQFF.

The chain carries TRBV28 and TRBJ1-1; unclear D gene. The CDR3 is made up of 13 amino acids. Between the trimmed V and J ends, which lost 4 bases and 7 bases, there was a span of 13 bases. The germline V gene has CDR1 MDHEN and CDR2 SYDVKM. CDR3 bases: TGTGCCAGCAGTTGGGGAGGGAAAGGTGAAGCTTTCTTT. Amino acid sequence: CASSWGGKGEAFF.

The chain combines TRBV5-1 with TRBJ2-1, with 14 nucleotides matching TRBD2. The CDR3 is made up of 15 amino acids. CDR1 SGHRS and CDR2 YFSETQ come from the germline V gene. The J segment lost 8 bases and the V segment lost 4 bases, leaving 5 bases of the junction unmatched. CDR3 in amino acids: CASSPGTSGSYEQFF. The CDR3 DNA sequence: TGCGCCAGCAGCCCAGGGACTAGCGGGAGCTATGAGCAGTTCTTC.

This chain's CDR3 is CASSKQGVLYEQYF. The DNA of the CDR3 is TGTGCCAGTAGTAAACAGGGAGTCTTGTACGAGCAGTACTTC. The chain joins TRBV19 to TRBJ2-7; maybe TRBD1 (6 bases). V lost 4 bases and J lost 4, with 14 bases in between. The CDR3 is made up of 14 amino acids. From germline, CDR1 is LNHDA and CDR2 SQIVND (reference sequence).

This clone was observed a single time. The J gene is TRBJ2-3, the V gene TRBV7-7; 9 bases align to TRBD1. With 5 bases clipped from V and 4 bases from J, the junction kept 4 bases outside the gene matches. Germline values: CDR1 SSHAT, CDR2 FNYEAQ (reference sequence). The CDR3 spans 14 residues. The CDR3 sequence is CASSRTGVSDTQYF. The CDR3 DNA is TGTGCCAGCAGCAGGACAGGGGTTTCAGATACGCAGTATTTT.

The chain employs TRBV5-6 and TRBJ2-5; D may correspond to TRBD1 or TRBD2 (5 bases each). CDR1 and CDR2 (germline): SGHDT, YYEEEE. Trimming took off 2 bases at V and 7 bases at J, with 15 bases between the two ends. CDR3 length equals 14 residues. In nucleotides, the CDR3 is TGTGCCAGCAGCTTAGCACAGGTCAGCGGGACCCAGTACTTC. Protein: CASSLAQVSGTQYF.

For this clone: The junction departs from the called germline gene at one end, perhaps through a read error. This chain links TRBV6-1 with TRBJ1-5, with TRBD1 identical over 9 bases. This CDR3 spans 16 amino acids. Per the germline V gene, CDR1 is MNHNS and CDR2 is SASEGT. The CDR3 coding sequence is TGTGCCAGCACTGAACCTACAGGGGGCGAAGTACAGCCCCAGCATTTT. Protein sequence: CASTEPTGGEVQPQHF.

This rearrangement joins TRBV27 to TRBJ2-1; TRBD2 agrees at 9 bases. J was trimmed by 3 bases and V by 6 bases; bases with no gene match: 9. The CDR3 runs 16 residues. CDR1 is MNHEY, CDR2 SMNVEV, per germline (reference sequence). The CDR3 sequence: CASRRLTSGFYNEQFF. The DNA for the CDR3 is TGTGCCAGCAGACGCCTGACTAGCGGCTTCTACAATGAGCAGTTCTTC.

V and J are TRBV19 and TRBJ1-5; 10 bases line up with TRBD1. Looked up from germline, CDR1 is LNHDA and CDR2 is SQIVND (reference sequence). This CDR3 spans 14 amino acids. Trimming took 8 bases from V and 5 from J; bases not matched to a gene: 6. The CDR3 region is CASSRTGGYQPQHF. DNA for the CDR3: TGTGCCAGTTCTAGGACAGGGGGTTATCAGCCCCAGCATTTT. Combining the CDR3 with reference TRBV19 and TRBJ1-5 gives the whole variable domain DGGITQSPKYLFRKEGQNVTLSCEQNLNHDAMYWYRQDPGQGLRLIYYSQIVNDFQKGDIAEGYSVSREKKESFPLTVTSAQKNPTAFYLCASSRTGGYQPQHFGDGTRLSIL.

The rearrangement links TRBV19 to TRBJ2-1; TRBD1 might be the D (6 bases). Germline assignment: CDR1 LNHDA and CDR2 SQIVND (reference sequence). CDR3 size: 16 residues. The V end was cut by 3 bases, the J end by 3 bases, with 15 bases between. CDR3 in amino acids: CASSMGASIYYNEQFF. Written as DNA, the CDR3 is TGTGCCAGTAGTATGGGGGCTAGCATCTACTACAATGAGCAGTTCTTC.

V is TRBV25-1 and J is TRBJ2-7, with a possible D match to TRBD2 (6 bases). CDR1 is MGHDK and CDR2 is SYGVNS in the germline V gene. Trimming cost V 5 bases and J 2 bases, with 16 bases left between them. The CDR3 covers 15 residues. CDR3 loop: CASSTRENNAYEQYF. The CDR3 bases are TGTGCCAGCAGTACTCGGGAGAATAACGCCTACGAGCAGTACTTC.

The rearrangement links TRBV18 to TRBJ1-3; no reliable D call. Between the trimmed V and J ends, which lost 0 bases and 4 bases, there was a span of 13 bases. The CDR3 spans 16 residues. Germline CDR1 reads KGHSH; CDR2 reads LQKENI. CDR3 DNA: TGTGCCAGCTCACCACCGTCGCGGGGATCCGGAAACACCATATATTTT. This sequence encodes CASSPPSRGSGNTIYF. Full variable domain (outside the CDR3, taken from reference TRBV18 and TRBJ1-3): NAGVMQNPRHLVRRRGQEARLRCSPMKGHSHVYWYRQLPEEGLKFMVYLQKENIIDESGMPKERFSAEFPKEGPSILRIQQVVRGDSAAYFCASSPPSRGSGNTIYFGEGSWLTVV.